The rows below give T cell receptor beta chains drawn from one sample of a study of OX40 agonist ivuxolimab in advanced cancers. Produced via immunoSEQ multiplex PCR; TCRdb's table is partial and in-frame only. This sample yields tens of thousands of clones, of which 91% are seen a single time; 15% to 20% belongs to the top ten. The specimen was CD4+ or CD8+ T cells sorted from blood, collected in a trial of the OX40 agonist ivuxolimab. These TCRs come from an adult with an advanced solid tumor such as melanoma, head and neck, liver or kidney cancer. Both conserved end residues are part of each CDR3. A D gene is named only where the DNA matches it firmly. Part of the rows lack a size; the others show once, few, many or a class for expanded clones.

D gene,V gene,clone size,J gene,CDR3 protein,CDR3 DNA
.,TRBV6-5,.,TRBJ1-4,CASKTSVATNEKLFF,TGTGCCAGCAAGACCTCCGTAGCAACTAATGAAAAACTGTTTTTT
TRBD1,TRBV28,.,TRBJ1-2,CASSLDRIGGYTF,TGTGCCAGCAGTTTGGACAGGATCGGCGGCTACACCTTC
.,TRBV5-6,.,TRBJ2-7,CASSGIRDLSSYEQYF,TGTGCCAGCAGCGGGATCCGGGACCTGAGCTCCTACGAGCAGTACTTC
.,TRBV10-2,.,TRBJ1-6,CASVASVRSPLHF,TGCGCCAGCGTTGCTTCTGTAAGATCACCCCTCCACTTT
TRBD1,TRBV15,.,TRBJ2-7,CATSRTGGYDEQYF,TGTGCCACCAGCCGAACAGGGGGCTACGACGAGCAGTACTTC
.,TRBV16,.,TRBJ2-6,CASSQEGSGANVLTF,TGTGCCAGCAGCCAGGAGGGCTCTGGGGCCAACGTCCTGACTTTC
TRBD1,TRBV27,once,TRBJ1-5,CASSSQPPGQGVYSNQPQHF,TGTGCCAGCAGTTCACAGCCCCCGGGACAGGGGGTGTATAGCAATCAGCCCCAGCATTTT
.,TRBV7-7,.,TRBJ2-1,CASSLYGTHNEQFF,TGTGCTAGCAGCTTATACGGGACCCACAATGAGCAGTTCTTC
.,TRBV5-4,.,TRBJ1-2,CASSPGTVYEGYTF,TGTGCCAGCAGTCCCGGGACGGTCTACGAGGGCTACACCTTC
.,TRBV11-3,.,TRBJ1-1,CASSLSRATEAFF,TGTGCCAGCAGCTTATCCAGGGCCACTGAAGCTTTCTTT
TRBD2,TRBV27,.,TRBJ2-7,CASSEGGTSLYEQYF,TGTGCCAGCAGTGAAGGGGGGACTAGCCTCTACGAGCAGTACTTC
.,TRBV29-1,.,TRBJ1-3,CSGLILSGNTIYF,TGCAGCGGTCTCATTCTCTCTGGAAACACCATATATTTT
.,TRBV27,.,TRBJ1-2,CASSSTGSLYGYTF,TGTGCCAGCAGCTCTACAGGTAGCCTCTATGGCTACACCTTC
.,TRBV27,.,TRBJ2-7,CATLSTETYEQYF,TGTGCCACCCTATCGACTGAAACCTACGAGCAGTACTTC